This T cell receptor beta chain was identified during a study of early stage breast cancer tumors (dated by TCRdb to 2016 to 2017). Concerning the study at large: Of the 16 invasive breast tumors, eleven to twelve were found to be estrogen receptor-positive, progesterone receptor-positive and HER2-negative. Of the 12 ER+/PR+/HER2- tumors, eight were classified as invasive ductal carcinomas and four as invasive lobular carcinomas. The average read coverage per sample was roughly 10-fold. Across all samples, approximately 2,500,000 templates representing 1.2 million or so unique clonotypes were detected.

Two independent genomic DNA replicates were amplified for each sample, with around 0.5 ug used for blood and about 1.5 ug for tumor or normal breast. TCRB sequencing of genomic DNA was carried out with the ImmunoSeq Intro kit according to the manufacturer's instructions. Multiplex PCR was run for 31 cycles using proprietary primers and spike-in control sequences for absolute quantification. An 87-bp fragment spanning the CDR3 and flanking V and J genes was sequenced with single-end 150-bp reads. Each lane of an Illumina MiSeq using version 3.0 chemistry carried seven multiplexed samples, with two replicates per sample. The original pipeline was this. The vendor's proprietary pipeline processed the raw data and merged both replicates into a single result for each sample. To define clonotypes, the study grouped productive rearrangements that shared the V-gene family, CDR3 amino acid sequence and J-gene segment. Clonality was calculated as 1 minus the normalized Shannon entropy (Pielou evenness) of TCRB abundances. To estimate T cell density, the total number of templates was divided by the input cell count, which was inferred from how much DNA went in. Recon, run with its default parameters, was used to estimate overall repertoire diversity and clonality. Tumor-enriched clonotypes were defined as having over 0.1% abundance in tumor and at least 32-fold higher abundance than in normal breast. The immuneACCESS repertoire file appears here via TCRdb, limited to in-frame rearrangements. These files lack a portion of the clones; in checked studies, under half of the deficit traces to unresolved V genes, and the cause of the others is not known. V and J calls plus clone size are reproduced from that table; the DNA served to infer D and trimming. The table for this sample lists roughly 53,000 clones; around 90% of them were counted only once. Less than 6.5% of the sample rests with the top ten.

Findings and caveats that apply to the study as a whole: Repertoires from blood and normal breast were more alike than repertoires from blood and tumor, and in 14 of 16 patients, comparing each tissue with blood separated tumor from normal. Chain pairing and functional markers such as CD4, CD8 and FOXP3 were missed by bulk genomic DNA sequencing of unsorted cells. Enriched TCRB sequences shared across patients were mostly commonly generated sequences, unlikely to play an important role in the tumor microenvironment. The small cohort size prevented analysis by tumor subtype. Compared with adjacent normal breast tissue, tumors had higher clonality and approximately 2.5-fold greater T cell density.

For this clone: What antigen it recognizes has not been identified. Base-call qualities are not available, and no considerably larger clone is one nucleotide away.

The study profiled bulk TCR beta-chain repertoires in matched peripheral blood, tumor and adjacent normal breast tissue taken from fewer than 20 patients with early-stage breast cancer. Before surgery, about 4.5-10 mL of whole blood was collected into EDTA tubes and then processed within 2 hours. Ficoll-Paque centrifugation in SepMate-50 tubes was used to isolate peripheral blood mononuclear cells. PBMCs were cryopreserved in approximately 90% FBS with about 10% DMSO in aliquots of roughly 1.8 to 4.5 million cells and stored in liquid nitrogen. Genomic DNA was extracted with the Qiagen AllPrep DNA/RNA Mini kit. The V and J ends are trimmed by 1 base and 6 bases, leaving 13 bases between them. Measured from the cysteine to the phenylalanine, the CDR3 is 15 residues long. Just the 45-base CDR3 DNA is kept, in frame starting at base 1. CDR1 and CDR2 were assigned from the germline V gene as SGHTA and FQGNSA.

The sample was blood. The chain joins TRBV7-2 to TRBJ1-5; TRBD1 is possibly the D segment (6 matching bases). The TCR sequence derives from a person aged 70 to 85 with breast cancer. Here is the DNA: TGTGCCAGCAGCTTAGTTGGGGACACGGGTCAGCCCCAGCATTTT. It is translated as CASSLVGDTGQPQHF. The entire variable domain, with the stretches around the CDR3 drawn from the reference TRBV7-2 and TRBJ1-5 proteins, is GAGVSQSPSNKVTEKGKDVELRCDPISGHTALYWYRQSLGQGLEFLIYFQGNSAPDKSGLPSDRFSAERTGGSVSTLTIQRTQQEDSAVYLCASSLVGDTGQPQHFGDGTRLSIL.